The subject of this entry is one TCR beta chain. Its antigen is unknown. The data were taken from a study of shared clonotypes between healthy human individuals. As for the study in general: Researchers assigned three CD4 naive, three CD4 memory, two CD8 naive and one CD8 memory plate to each donor. Findings and limits, study-wide: Donor clonotype sharing was expected to depend on sequencing depth.

Sequencing was performed with immunoSEQ multiplex PCR; in TCRdb, only in-frame clones are kept and a portion is missing. Here the sample spans roughly 2,500,000 clones, 93% being singletons. Trimming pared 5 bases from V and 8 bases from J, leaving 15 bases between. Germline CDR1 reads MDHEN; CDR2 reads SYDVKM. There are 13 residues in the CDR3. The sample comprised naive CD4+ T cells from PBMCs. Regarding subset: CD45RA+ positively selected. The clonotype comes from a man between 18 and 35 years old in good health. Some clones in this sample may be carry-over from other donors' samples. This rearrangement joins TRBV28 to TRBJ1-2; D might be TRBD1 (6 bases). The CDR3 nucleotides read TGTGCCAGCAGTCGGAACAGGGTTGGAGGCTACACCTTC. Its translation is CASSRNRVGGYTF.